The 26 T cell receptor beta chains reported below all come from one sample, sequenced in a study of T-cell reconstitution after alpha-beta-depleted transplantation in children. The authors prepared the TCRbeta library with unique molecular identifiers. MiXCR was run by TCRdb on the PCR reads, yielding one entry per CDR3 protein. The sample lists some 400,000 distinct CDR3 sequences, approximately 20% seen once, with 3.5% to 4% in the top ten. The specimen was PBMCs from the stem cell graft donor, collected from the stem cell graft. These receptors originate from a human donor who donated a stem cell graft to a child with acute myeloid leukemia.

J is TRBJ1-5 and V is TRBV5-1; D gene ambiguous. The V gene lost 0 bases and the J gene lost 5 bases, with 9 bases spanning the gap. Germline-derived CDR1 and CDR2 are SGHRS and YFSETQ. The length of the CDR3 is 14 residues. The CDR3 sequence is CASSLEGRDQPQHF. The DNA for the CDR3 is TGCGCCAGCAGCTTGGAGGGCAGAGATCAGCCCCAGCATTTT.

The chain uses TRBV28 and TRBJ1-1; TRBD1 matches at 10 bases. V was clipped by 2 bases and J by 0 bases; unmatched bases: 0. Germline loops: CDR1 MDHEN, CDR2 SYDVKM. The CDR3 contains 15 residues. This CDR3 is CASSLGTGVNTEAFF. CDR3 sequence (DNA): TGTGCCAGCAGTTTAGGGACAGGGGTGAACACTGAAGCTTTCTTT.

V usage is TRBV20-1 and J usage is TRBJ1-6, with D possibly matching TRBD1 (5 bases). CDR1 and CDR2 (germline): DFQATT, SNEGSKA (reference sequence). The CDR3 has 15 residues. V lost 0 bases and J lost 7, with 13 bases in between. CDR3 region: CSARDGGTGNSPLHF. CDR3 DNA sequence: TGCAGTGCTAGAGACGGTGGGACGGGGAATTCACCCCTCCACTTT.

This clonotype was counted many times. The rearrangement joins TRBV20-1 to TRBJ2-1; D is perhaps TRBD1 or TRBD2 (5 bases each). The V end was cut by 3 bases, the J end by 6 bases, with 12 bases between. This CDR3 region has 13 residues. Germline V CDR1 and CDR2: DFQATT, SNEGSKA (reference sequence). CDR3 nucleotide sequence: TGCAGTGCTAGTGGGGGTTATCTCAATGAGCAGTTCTTC. This sequence encodes CSASGGYLNEQFF.

The chain recombines TRBV2 with TRBJ1-1; D gene uncertain. Germline CDR1 reads SNHLY; CDR2 reads FYNNEI. The ends were cut back, 6 bases at V and 6 bases at J, with 8 bases in the middle. The CDR3 runs 11 residues. The CDR3 loop is CASRENAEAFF. In DNA form, the CDR3 reads TGTGCCAGCAGGGAAAATGCTGAAGCTTTCTTT.

The rearrangement links TRBV4-1 to TRBJ2-7; TRBD1 matches at 9 bases. This CDR3 is 17 amino acids long. CDR1 MGHRA and CDR2 YSYEKL come from the germline V gene. The V segment lost 3 bases and the J segment 5 bases; nucleotides outside the gene matches: 14. The CDR3 DNA reads as TGCGCCAGCAGCCATCCAACTGCCCGGGACAGGGATCACGAGCAGTACTTC. It yields the protein CASSHPTARDRDHEQYF.

This clonotype was recorded a few times. This rearrangement joins TRBV12-3 or TRBV12-4 to TRBJ1-3; a weak D match, TRBD1 (6 bases). V lost 8 bases and J 0 bases, leaving 11 bases between the germline ends. The CDR3 sequence is 14 residues long. The CDR3 nucleotides read TGTGCCAGCCACATGGGGGCCTCTGGAAACACCATATATTTT. Translation gives CASHMGASGNTIYF.

The chain uses TRBV10-3 and TRBJ2-7; TRBD2 matches at 7 bases. In germline, CDR1 is ENHRY, CDR2 SYGVKD. The CDR3 runs to 14 residues. The J segment lost 5 bases and the V segment lost 4 bases, leaving 8 bases of the junction unmatched. CDR3 in DNA: TGTGCCATCAGTGTGGGGGAGGGCCTCCACGAGCAGTACTTC. Translation: CAISVGEGLHEQYF.

The chain employs TRBV27 and TRBJ1-1; tentative D call: TRBD1 (6 bases). V lost 6 bases and J lost 8, with 25 bases in between. This CDR3 is 16 amino acids long. Per germline, CDR1 MNHEY and CDR2 SMNVEV (reference sequence). The CDR3 loop reads CASSHIRITGPCEAFF. As DNA, the CDR3 is TGTGCCAGCAGCCATATTCGGATAACAGGGCCTTGCGAAGCTTTCTTT.

V usage is TRBV25-1 and J usage is TRBJ2-7; D gene ambiguous. The CDR3 runs 19 residues. From germline, CDR1 is MGHDK and CDR2 SYGVNS. Trimming left V 5 bases short and J 1 base short, with 27 bases between. CDR3 sequence (DNA): TGTGCCAGCAGTCCAGAGAAGGACGGCTCAGGAGCCCTATCCTACGAGCAGTACTTC. Protein sequence: CASSPEKDGSGALSYEQYF.

The chain carries TRBV20-1 and TRBJ1-1; no reliable D call. The germline V gene encodes CDR1 DFQATT and CDR2 SNEGSKA (reference sequence). The CDR3 length is 13 residues. The V end was cut by 5 bases, the J end by 3 bases, with 13 bases between. The CDR3 loop is CSAPKGGDTEAFF. The CDR3 coding sequence is TGCAGTGCTCCGAAGGGCGGGGACACTGAAGCTTTCTTT.

This clonotype was observed a handful of times. This chain joins TRBV28 and TRBJ1-1, with 7 nucleotides matching TRBD1. The CDR3 is made up of 12 amino acids. V dropped 6 bases and J dropped 6; count of bases not matched to a gene: 4. Germline values: CDR1 MDHEN, CDR2 SYDVKM. The CDR3 nucleotides are TGTGCCAGCAGCCTCAGGGGGGCTGAAGCTTTCTTT. It translates to CASSLRGAEAFF.

The sample holds a few counts of this clonotype. V is TRBV12-3 or TRBV12-4 and J is TRBJ1-1, with TRBD1 matching over 9 bases. The CDR3 covers 15 residues. With V trimmed by 6 bases and J by 3 bases, 8 bases remained unmatched. CDR3 sequence: CASSRHRGQDTEAFF. In nucleotides, the CDR3 is TGTGCCAGCAGCCGCCACAGGGGGCAGGACACTGAAGCTTTCTTT.

This clonotype was seen at least ten times. The rearrangement links TRBV27 to TRBJ1-1; 8 bases fit TRBD1. CDR1 is MNHEY and CDR2 is SMNVEV in the germline V gene (reference sequence). The trim removed 4 bases at V and 4 bases at J, leaving 2 bases unmatched. The CDR3 length is 13 residues. The CDR3 loop reads CASSWTGSTEAFF. The CDR3 region has the DNA TGTGCCAGCAGTTGGACAGGGTCCACTGAAGCTTTCTTT.

This clonotype was observed a few times. The gene calls are TRBV20-1 and TRBJ2-1; 11 nucleotides match TRBD2. Per germline, CDR1 DFQATT and CDR2 SNEGSKA (reference sequence). The junction had 5 bases not matched to a gene; V was cut back by 6 bases and J by 7 bases. The CDR3 loop spans 13 amino acids. In DNA form, the CDR3 reads TGCAGTGCCTCTAGCGGGAGGACTAATGAGCAGTTCTTC. Encoded protein: CSASSGRTNEQFF.

This clonotype was seen repeatedly, ten times or more. The junction departs from the called germline gene at one end, perhaps through a read error. The chain uses TRBV5-1 and TRBJ2-2; no definite D call. This CDR3 region has 15 residues. Germline assignment: CDR1 SGHRS and CDR2 YFSETQ. Written as DNA, the CDR3 is TGTGCCAGCAGCTTAGACGGGTCGAACACCGGGGAGCTGTTTTTT. Translated, it gives CASSLDGSNTGELFF.

This clonotype was detected a few times. The chain employs TRBV7-8 and TRBJ2-2, with 9 bases identical to TRBD2. CDR3 length equals 13 residues. Trimming cost V 10 bases and J 2 bases; bases outside gene matches: 2. Germline loops: CDR1 SGHVS, CDR2 FQNEAQ. Here the CDR3 reads CATLAGNTGELFF. The CDR3, as DNA: TGTGCCACCCTAGCGGGAAACACCGGGGAGCTGTTTTTT.

This clonotype was seen a few times. The chain is built from TRBV4-1 and TRBJ2-7, with 10 bases aligning to TRBD1. The CDR3 sequence is 17 residues long. J gave up 7 bases and V 1 base, and 13 bases lay outside the gene matches. Germline V gene sequence: CDR1 MGHRA, CDR2 YSYEKL. CDR3 region: CASSQGASRDRGWEQYF. CDR3 in DNA: TGCGCCAGCAGCCAAGGGGCCTCAAGGGACAGGGGTTGGGAGCAGTACTTC.

This clonotype came up a few times. The chain combines TRBV2 with TRBJ2-7; D not resolved. Germline CDR1 is SNHLY and CDR2 is FYNNEI. There are 14 residues in the CDR3. V lost 8 bases, J lost 2 bases, and 16 bases lay in between. The CDR3 reads CASLTSARAYEQYF. Written as DNA, the CDR3 is TGTGCCAGCTTAACTTCGGCAAGAGCCTACGAGCAGTACTTC.

The J gene is TRBJ2-7, the V gene TRBV5-5; possibly TRBD1 for D (7 bases). Trimming cost V 2 bases and J 1 base, with 16 bases left between them. CDR3 length equals 16 residues. Germline V gives CDR1 SGHKS, CDR2 YYEKEE (reference sequence). The CDR3 coding sequence is TGTGCCAGCAGCTTTCTCGCGGGGACAGAGTCCTACGAGCAGTACTTC. It is translated as CASSFLAGTESYEQYF.

This clonotype was picked up a small number of times. The V and J genes are TRBV28 and TRBJ1-2; tentatively, D is TRBD1 (6 bases). The CDR3 runs 15 residues. The germline V gene encodes CDR1 MDHEN and CDR2 SYDVKM. V lost 0 bases to trimming and J lost 2 bases, with 10 bases between them. CDR3 DNA sequence: TGTGCCAGCAGTTTATGGGACAGACCGAACTATGGCTACACCTTC. Translation: CASSLWDRPNYGYTF.

In this sample, this clonotype turned up a few times. The chain combines TRBV2 with TRBJ2-5, with D possibly being TRBD1 (6 bases). This CDR3 is 14 amino acids long. Germline V lookup: CDR1 SNHLY, CDR2 FYNNEI. The V gene lost 10 bases and the J gene lost 4 bases, with 19 bases spanning the gap. DNA of the CDR3: TGTGCCATACGGACAGAAACGTGGCCAGAGACCCAGTACTTC. It translates to CAIRTETWPETQYF.

This clonotype came up a few times. The V call is TRBV7-2, the J call TRBJ1-6; 7 nucleotides agree with TRBD1. Germline V gene data show CDR1 as SGHTA and CDR2 as FQGNSA. V lost 5 bases, J lost 5 bases, and 6 bases stayed unmatched. The CDR3 covers 15 residues. The CDR3 DNA is TGTGCCAGCAGCCCCTGGGACAGAAATAATTCACCCCTCCACTTT. It yields the protein CASSPWDRNNSPLHF.

This clonotype has a handful of counts. The chain has TRBV6-5 and TRBJ1-4; D call uncertain. This CDR3 has 15 residues. With 0 bases removed from V and 4 bases from J, the gap between germline ends came to 9 bases. Germline V gene sequence: CDR1 MNHEY, CDR2 SVGAGI. The DNA of the CDR3 is TGTGCCAGCAGTTACTCGCGCGGAAGTAATGAAAAACTGTTTTTT. This translates into CASSYSRGSNEKLFF.

Ten or more counts support this clonotype. The chain combines TRBV10-2 with TRBJ1-1; D gene uncertain. Trimming removed 5 bases from V and 6 bases from J, with 10 bases in between. The CDR3 is made up of 12 amino acids. CDR1 is WSHSY and CDR2 is SAAADI in the germline V gene. The CDR3 spells CASSTGDAEAFF. The CDR3 DNA sequence: TGCGCCAGCAGTACGGGTGATGCTGAAGCTTTCTTT.

The chain is built from TRBV25-1 and TRBJ2-7; possibly TRBD2 for D (6 bases). Germline loops: CDR1 MGHDK, CDR2 SYGVNS. CDR3 length: 14 amino acids. Trimming removed 7 bases at V and 7 bases at J, with 20 bases between. The CDR3, as DNA: TGTGCCAGCAAATCCGGGAGTCAGGTTAGGGAGCAGTACTTC. Its protein product is CASKSGSQVREQYF.